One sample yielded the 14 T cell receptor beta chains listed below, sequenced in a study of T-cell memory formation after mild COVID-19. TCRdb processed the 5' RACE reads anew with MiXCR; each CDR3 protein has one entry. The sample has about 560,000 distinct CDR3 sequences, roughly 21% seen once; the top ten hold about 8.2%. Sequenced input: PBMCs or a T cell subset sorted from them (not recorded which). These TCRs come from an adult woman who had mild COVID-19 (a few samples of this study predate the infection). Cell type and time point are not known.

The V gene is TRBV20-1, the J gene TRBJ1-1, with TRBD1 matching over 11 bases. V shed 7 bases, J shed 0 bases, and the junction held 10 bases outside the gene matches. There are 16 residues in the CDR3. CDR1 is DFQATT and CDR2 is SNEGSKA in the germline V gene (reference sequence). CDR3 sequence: CSVAGTGGRMNTEAFF. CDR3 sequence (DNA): TGCAGTGTTGCCGGGACAGGGGGTCGCATGAACACTGAAGCTTTCTTT.

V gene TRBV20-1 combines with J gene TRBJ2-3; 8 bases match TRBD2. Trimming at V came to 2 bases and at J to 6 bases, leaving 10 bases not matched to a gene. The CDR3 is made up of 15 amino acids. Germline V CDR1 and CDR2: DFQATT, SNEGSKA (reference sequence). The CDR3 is CSARPIQRGWDTQYF. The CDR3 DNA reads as TGCAGTGCTAGACCTATACAGCGGGGGTGGGATACGCAGTATTTT.

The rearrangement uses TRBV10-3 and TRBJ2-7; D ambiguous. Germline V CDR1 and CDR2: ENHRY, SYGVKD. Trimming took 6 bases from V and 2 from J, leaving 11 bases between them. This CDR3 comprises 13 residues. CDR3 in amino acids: CAIRTDGTYEQYF. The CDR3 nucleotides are TGTGCCATCAGAACCGACGGAACCTACGAGCAGTACTTC.

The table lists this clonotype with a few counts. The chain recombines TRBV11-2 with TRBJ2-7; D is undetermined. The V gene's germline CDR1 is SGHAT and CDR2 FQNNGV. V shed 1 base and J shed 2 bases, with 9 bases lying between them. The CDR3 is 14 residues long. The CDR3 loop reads CASSLVRKPYEQYF. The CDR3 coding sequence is TGTGCCAGCAGCTTAGTCAGGAAACCCTACGAGCAGTACTTC.

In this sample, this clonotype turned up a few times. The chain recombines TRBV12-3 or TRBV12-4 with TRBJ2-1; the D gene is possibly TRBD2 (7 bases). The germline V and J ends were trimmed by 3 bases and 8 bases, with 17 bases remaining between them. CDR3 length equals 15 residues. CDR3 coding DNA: TGTGCCAGCAGTTTTTGGGGGGGGGCCGTGGATGAGCAGTTCTTC. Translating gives CASSFWGGAVDEQFF.

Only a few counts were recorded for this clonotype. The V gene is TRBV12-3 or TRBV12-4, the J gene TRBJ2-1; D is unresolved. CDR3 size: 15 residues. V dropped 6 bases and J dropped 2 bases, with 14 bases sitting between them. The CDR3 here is CASSPLFGAYNEQFF. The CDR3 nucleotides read TGTGCCAGCAGCCCCCTCTTTGGGGCCTACAATGAGCAGTTCTTC.

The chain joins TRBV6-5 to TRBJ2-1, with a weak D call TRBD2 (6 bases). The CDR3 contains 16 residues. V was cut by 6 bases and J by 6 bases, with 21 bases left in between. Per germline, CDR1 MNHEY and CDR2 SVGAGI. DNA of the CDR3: TGTGCCAGCAGCCTTCACGGGACTCCACTCCTCAATGAGCAGTTCTTC. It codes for CASSLHGTPLLNEQFF.

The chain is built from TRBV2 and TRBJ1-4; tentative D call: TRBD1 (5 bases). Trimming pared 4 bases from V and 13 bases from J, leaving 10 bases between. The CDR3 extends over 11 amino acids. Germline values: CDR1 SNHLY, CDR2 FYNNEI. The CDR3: CASSGGVSLFF. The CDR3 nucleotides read TGTGCCAGCAGTGGGGGGGTTTCACTGTTTTTT.

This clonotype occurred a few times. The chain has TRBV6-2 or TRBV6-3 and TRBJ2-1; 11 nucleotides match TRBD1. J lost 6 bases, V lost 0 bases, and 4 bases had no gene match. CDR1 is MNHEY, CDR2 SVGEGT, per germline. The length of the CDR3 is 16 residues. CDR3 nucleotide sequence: TGTGCCAGCAGTTACTCGAAGGGACAGGGGGTCAATGAGCAGTTCTTC. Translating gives CASSYSKGQGVNEQFF.

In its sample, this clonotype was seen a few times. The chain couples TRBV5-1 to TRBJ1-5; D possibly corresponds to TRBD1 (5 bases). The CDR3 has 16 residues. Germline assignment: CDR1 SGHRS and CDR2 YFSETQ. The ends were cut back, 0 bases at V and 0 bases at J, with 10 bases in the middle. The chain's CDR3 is CASSLGGDPSNQPQHF. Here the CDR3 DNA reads TGCGCCAGCAGCTTGGGTGGGGACCCTAGCAATCAGCCCCAGCATTTT.

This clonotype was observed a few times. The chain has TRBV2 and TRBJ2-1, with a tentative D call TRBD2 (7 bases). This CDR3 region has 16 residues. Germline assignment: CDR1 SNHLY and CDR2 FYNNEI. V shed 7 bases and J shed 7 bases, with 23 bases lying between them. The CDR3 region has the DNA TGTGCCAGCACCCCCGGGGGCGGGAGCCTGATTAATGAGCAGTTCTTC. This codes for CASTPGGGSLINEQFF.

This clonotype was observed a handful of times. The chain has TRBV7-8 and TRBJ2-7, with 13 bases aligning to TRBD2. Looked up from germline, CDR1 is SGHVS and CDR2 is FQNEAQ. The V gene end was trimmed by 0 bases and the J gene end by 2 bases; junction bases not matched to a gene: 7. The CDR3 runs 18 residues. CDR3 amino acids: CASSLAWGLAGTTYEQYF. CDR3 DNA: TGTGCCAGCAGCTTAGCGTGGGGACTAGCGGGAACAACCTACGAGCAGTACTTC.

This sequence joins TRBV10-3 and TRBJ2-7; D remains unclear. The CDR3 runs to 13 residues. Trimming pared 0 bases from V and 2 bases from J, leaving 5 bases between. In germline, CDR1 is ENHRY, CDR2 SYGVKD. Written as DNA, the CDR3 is TGTGCCATCAGTGAGTCGATAGCCTACGAGCAGTACTTC. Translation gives CAISESIAYEQYF.

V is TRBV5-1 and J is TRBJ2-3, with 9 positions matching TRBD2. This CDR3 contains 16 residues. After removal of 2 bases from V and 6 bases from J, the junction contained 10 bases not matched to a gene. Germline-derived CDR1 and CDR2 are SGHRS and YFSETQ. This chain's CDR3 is CASSLLGLALGDTQYF. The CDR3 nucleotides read TGCGCCAGCAGCTTATTGGGACTAGCCCTGGGGGATACGCAGTATTTT.